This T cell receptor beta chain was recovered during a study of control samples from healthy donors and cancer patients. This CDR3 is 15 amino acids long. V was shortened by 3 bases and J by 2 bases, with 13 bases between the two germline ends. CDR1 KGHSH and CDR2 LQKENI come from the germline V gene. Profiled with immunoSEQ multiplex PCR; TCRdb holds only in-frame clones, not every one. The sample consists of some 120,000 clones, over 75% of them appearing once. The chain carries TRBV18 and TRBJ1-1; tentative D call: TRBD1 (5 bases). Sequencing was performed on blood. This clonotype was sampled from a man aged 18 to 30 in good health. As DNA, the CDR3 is TGTGCCAGCTCACCGAACCCGGGACCTAACACTGAAGCTTTCTTT. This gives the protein CASSPNPGPNTEAFF.